Following are 8 T cell receptor beta chains from one sample sequenced in a study of blood T cell repertoires in COVID-19. TCRdb's table, derived via immunoSEQ multiplex PCR, lists solely in-frame clones and lacks some. Among roughly 130,000 clones listed, about 80% were seen once. Source material: peripheral blood. The source of these receptors is a woman aged 80 or older with acute or convalescent COVID-19.

The CDR3 spells CASSLEGLRGRRQETQYF. The CDR3, as DNA: TGCGCCAGCAGCTTGGAGGGGTTGCGGGGGCGACGACAAGAGACCCAGTACTTC. The chain combines TRBV5-1 with TRBJ2-5; weak D call: TRBD2 (7 bases). Germline V gene lookup returns CDR1 SGHRS and CDR2 YFSETQ. The V gene lost 0 bases and the J gene lost 2 bases, with 20 bases spanning the gap. This CDR3 has 18 amino acids. The entire variable domain, with the rest obtained from reference TRBV5-1 and TRBJ2-5, is as follows: KAGVTQTPRYLIKTRGQQVTLSCSPISGHRSVSWYQQTPGQGLQFLFEYFSETQRNKGNFPGRFSGRQFSNSRSEMNVSTLELGDSALYLCASSLEGLRGRRQETQYFGPGTRLLVL.

The V gene is TRBV4-3, the J gene TRBJ1-2; tentatively, D is TRBD1 (6 bases). The germline V gene encodes CDR1 LGHNA and CDR2 YSLEER. This CDR3 has 13 residues. V was clipped by 3 bases and J by 8 bases, with 13 bases between them. The CDR3: CASSQPTGLGYTF. DNA for the CDR3: TGCGCCAGCAGCCAGCCGACAGGTTTGGGCTACACCTTC.

This clone was seen only once. This chain links TRBV11-2 with TRBJ1-1; no definite D call. The CDR3 sequence is 14 residues long. Trimming pared 3 bases from V and 4 bases from J, leaving 12 bases between. From germline, CDR1 is SGHAT and CDR2 FQNNGV. As DNA, the CDR3 is TGTGCCAGCAGCTTGCAGGCATTGGGCACTGAAGCTTTCTTT. Protein: CASSLQALGTEAFF. Together with reference TRBV11-2 and TRBJ1-1, the CDR3 gives the full variable domain: EAGVAQSPRYKIIEKRQSVAFWCNPISGHATLYWYQQILGQGPKLLIQFQNNGVVDDSQLPKDRFSAERLKGVDSTLKIQPAKLEDSAVYLCASSLQALGTEAFFGQGTRLTVV.

The V call is TRBV2, the J call TRBJ2-7; TRBD2 matches at 13 bases. Germline CDR1 and CDR2: SNHLY and FYNNEI. The V and J ends lost 8 bases and 4 bases, in that order; junction bases with no gene match: 11. The CDR3 extends over 16 amino acids. Written as DNA, the CDR3 is TGTGCCAGCGAAGGGACTAGCGGGACACACGTTTACGAGCAGTACTTC. The encoded protein is CASEGTSGTHVYEQYF.

This clone was detected only once. This sample also contains other DNA sequences that code for the same CDR3. The chain recombines TRBV15 with TRBJ1-6; TRBD1 agrees at 7 bases. V lost 0 bases and J lost 10; bases outside the gene matches: 6. Germline V gives CDR1 LNHNV, CDR2 YYDKDF (reference sequence). The CDR3 spans 15 residues. The CDR3 bases are TGTGCCACCAGCAGAGATCGCGACAGGGCATCACCCCTCCACTTT. Translating gives CATSRDRDRASPLHF.

This clone has just a few counts. The gene calls are TRBV5-6 and TRBJ1-1, with 9 positions matching TRBD1. The J segment lost 4 bases and the V segment lost 0 bases, leaving 7 bases of the junction unmatched. CDR3 length: 16 amino acids. Germline CDR1 is SGHDT and CDR2 is YYEEEE. CDR3 loop: CASSLVQGQGITEAFF. The CDR3 DNA reads as TGTGCCAGCAGCTTGGTCCAAGGACAGGGGATCACTGAAGCTTTCTTT.

This clone was picked up one time. This chain uses TRBV10-2 with TRBJ1-5; 10 nucleotides match TRBD1. The CDR3 length is 15 residues. CDR1 is WSHSY and CDR2 is SAAADI in the germline V gene. After removal of 8 bases from V and 2 bases from J, the junction contained 6 bases not matched to a gene. This CDR3 is CASGRGTGGNQPQHF. The CDR3 DNA is TGCGCCAGCGGTCGAGGGACAGGGGGCAATCAGCCCCAGCATTTT.

V usage is TRBV9 and J usage is TRBJ1-3, with 7 bases aligning to TRBD1. V shed 3 bases and J 6 bases; nucleotides not matched to a gene: 12. Germline loops: CDR1 SGDLS, CDR2 YYNGEE. The CDR3 extends over 16 amino acids. CDR3 sequence (DNA): TGTGCCAGCAGCGCCGTCCCCCTTGGACAGGCAAACACCATATATTTT. Translation gives CASSAVPLGQANTIYF.